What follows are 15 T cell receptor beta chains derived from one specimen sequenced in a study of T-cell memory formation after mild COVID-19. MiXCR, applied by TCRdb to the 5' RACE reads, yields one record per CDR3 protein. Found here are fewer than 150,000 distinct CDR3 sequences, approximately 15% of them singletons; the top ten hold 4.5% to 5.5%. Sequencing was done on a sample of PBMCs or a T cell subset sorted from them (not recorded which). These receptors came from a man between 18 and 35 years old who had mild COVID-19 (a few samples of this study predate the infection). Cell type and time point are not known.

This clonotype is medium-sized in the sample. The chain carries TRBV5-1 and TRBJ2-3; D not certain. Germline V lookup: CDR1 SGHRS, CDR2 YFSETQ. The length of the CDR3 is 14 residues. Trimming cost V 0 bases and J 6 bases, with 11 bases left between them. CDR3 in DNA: TGCGCCAGCAGCTTGGGAATCTCCCAGGATACGCAGTATTTT. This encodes CASSLGISQDTQYF.

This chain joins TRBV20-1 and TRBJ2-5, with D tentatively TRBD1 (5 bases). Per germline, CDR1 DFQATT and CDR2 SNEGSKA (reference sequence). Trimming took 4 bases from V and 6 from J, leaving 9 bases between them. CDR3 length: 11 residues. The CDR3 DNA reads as TGCAGTGCTAACAGGCGGCAGACCCAGTACTTC. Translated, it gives CSANRRQTQYF.

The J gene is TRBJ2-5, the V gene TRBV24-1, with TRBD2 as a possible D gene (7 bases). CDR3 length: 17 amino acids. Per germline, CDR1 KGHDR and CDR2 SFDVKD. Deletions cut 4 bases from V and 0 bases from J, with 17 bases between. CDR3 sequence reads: CATSEGSGGAYQETQYF. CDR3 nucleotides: TGTGCCACCAGTGAAGGGTCTGGGGGGGCCTACCAAGAGACCCAGTACTTC.

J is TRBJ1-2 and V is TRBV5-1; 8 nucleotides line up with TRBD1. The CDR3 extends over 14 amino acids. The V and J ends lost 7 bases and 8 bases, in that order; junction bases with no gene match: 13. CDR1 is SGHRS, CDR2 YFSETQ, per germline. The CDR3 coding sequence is TGCGCCAGCGCCCCAGGGGGCGGAGTGCGAGGCTACACCTTC. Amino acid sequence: CASAPGGGVRGYTF.

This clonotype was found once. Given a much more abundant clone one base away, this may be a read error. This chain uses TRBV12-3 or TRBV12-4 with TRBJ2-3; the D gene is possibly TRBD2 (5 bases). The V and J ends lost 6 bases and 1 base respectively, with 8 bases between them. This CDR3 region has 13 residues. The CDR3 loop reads CASRPDCTDTQYF. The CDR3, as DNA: TGTGCCAGCAGACCGGACTGCACAGATACGCAGTATTTT.

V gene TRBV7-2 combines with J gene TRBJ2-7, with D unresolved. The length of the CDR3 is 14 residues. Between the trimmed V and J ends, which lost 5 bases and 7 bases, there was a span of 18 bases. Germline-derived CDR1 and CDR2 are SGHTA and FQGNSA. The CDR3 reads CASSMGSGFREQYV. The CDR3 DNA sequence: TGTGCCAGCAGCATGGGATCAGGTTTTCGAGAGCAGTACGTC.

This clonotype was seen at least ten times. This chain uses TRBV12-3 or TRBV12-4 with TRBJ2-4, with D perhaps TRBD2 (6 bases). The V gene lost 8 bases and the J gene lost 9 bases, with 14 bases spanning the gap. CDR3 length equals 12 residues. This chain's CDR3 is CASWAEGGIQYF. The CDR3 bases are TGTGCCAGCTGGGCGGAGGGAGGCATTCAGTACTTC.

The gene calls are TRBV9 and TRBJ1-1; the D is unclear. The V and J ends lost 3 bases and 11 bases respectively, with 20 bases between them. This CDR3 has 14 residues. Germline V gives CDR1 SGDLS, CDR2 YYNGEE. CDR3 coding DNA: TGTGCCAGCAGCGGAAAGGAGGAGAAAGTGGAGGCTTTCTTT. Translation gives CASSGKEEKVEAFF.

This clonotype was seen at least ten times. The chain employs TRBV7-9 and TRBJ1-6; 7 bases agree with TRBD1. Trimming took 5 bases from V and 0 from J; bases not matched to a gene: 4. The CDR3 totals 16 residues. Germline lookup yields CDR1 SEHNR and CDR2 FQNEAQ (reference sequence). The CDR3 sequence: CASSPRGSSYNSPLHF. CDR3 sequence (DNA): TGTGCCAGCAGCCCCAGGGGGTCCTCCTATAATTCACCCCTCCACTTT.

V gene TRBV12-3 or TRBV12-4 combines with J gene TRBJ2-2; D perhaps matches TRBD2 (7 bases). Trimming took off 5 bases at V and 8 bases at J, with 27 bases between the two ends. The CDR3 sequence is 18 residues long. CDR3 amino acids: CASSPNPIWGGPRGELFF. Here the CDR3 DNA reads TGTGCCAGCAGTCCCAACCCCATCTGGGGGGGGCCTCGAGGGGAGCTGTTTTTT.

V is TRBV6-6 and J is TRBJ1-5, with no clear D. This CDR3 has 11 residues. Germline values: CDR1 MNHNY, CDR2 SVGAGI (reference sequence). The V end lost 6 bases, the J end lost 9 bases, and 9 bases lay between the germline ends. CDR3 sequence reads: CASSPWGPQHF. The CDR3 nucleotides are TGTGCCAGCAGCCCTTGGGGGCCCCAGCATTTT.

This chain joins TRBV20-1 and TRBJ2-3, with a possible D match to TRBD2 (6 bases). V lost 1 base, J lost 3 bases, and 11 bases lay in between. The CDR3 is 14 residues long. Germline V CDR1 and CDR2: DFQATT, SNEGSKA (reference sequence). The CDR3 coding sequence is TGCAGTGCTAGAGCCGGGGGTGGTACAGATACGCAGTATTTT. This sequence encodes CSARAGGGTDTQYF.

CDR3 in DNA: TGTGCCAGCAGCCAAGATTCCGGGCCCATGGGGTGGGCCCAGTACTTC. It codes for CASSQDSGPMGWAQYF. The genes are TRBV4-2 and TRBJ2-5; D is unresolved. The CDR3 length is 16 residues. Trimming removed 0 bases from V and 9 bases from J, with 20 bases in between. Germline CDR1 LGHNA, CDR2 YNFKEQ.

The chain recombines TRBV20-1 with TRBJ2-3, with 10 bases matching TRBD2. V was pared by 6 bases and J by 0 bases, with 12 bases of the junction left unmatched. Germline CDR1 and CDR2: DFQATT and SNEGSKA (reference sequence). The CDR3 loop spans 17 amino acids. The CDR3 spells CSARGLAGASSTDTQYF. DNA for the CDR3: TGCAGTGCCAGGGGTCTAGCGGGGGCTAGCAGCACAGATACGCAGTATTTT.

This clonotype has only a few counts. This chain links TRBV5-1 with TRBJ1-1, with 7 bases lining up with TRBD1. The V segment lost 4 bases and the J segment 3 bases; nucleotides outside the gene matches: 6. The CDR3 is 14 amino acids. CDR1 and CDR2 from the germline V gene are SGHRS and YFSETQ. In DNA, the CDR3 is TGCGCCAGCAGCCTCAGTCAGGGGGACACTGAAGCTTTCTTT. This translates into CASSLSQGDTEAFF.